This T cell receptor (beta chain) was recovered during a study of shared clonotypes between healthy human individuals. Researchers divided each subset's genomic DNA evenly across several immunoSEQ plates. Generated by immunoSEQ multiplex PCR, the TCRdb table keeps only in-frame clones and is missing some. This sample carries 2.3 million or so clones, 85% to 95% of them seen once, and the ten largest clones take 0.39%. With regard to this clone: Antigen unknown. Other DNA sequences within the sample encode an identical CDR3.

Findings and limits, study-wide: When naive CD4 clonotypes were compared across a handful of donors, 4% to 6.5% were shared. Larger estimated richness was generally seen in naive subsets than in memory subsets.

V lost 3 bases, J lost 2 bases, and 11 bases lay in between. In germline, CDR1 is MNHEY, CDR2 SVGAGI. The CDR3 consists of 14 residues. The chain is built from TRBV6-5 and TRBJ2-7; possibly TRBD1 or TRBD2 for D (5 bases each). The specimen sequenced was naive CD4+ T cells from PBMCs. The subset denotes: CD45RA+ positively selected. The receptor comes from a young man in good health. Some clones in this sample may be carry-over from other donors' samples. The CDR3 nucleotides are TGTGCCAGCAGTTATGGGACGGCGACCTACGAGCAGTACTTC. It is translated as CASSYGTATYEQYF.